This T cell receptor (beta chain) originates from a study of cytomegalovirus exposure and HLA in healthy donors. 13 Jbeta primers and 60 Vbeta primers were used for the PCR. The repertoire was sequenced with immunoSEQ multiplex PCR; TCRdb's copy has only in-frame clones and lacks some. The data contain 100,000 or so clones, around 84% of them seen just once; the ten biggest clones take up approximately 1.3%. This CDR3 is built from 16 residues. Unmatched junction bases numbered 9, after V lost 3 bases and J lost 9 bases. CDR1 and CDR2 from the germline V gene are KGHSY and FQNENV. The study's findings and limits: Analysis performed later found roughly 17,000 TCR beta sequences associated with HLA alleles at 0.05 false discovery rate.

The table lists this clone with a few counts. What it binds is unknown. The rearrangement joins TRBV16 to TRBJ1-6; the match to TRBD1 covers 9 bases. The specimen was PBMCs. This receptor was obtained from a man aged 25-45 years in good health and CMV-seronegative. In DNA, the CDR3 is TGTGCCAGCAGCCATACTCCGGGACAGGGACCTTCACCCCTCCACTTT. Translating it yields CASSHTPGQGPSPLHF.